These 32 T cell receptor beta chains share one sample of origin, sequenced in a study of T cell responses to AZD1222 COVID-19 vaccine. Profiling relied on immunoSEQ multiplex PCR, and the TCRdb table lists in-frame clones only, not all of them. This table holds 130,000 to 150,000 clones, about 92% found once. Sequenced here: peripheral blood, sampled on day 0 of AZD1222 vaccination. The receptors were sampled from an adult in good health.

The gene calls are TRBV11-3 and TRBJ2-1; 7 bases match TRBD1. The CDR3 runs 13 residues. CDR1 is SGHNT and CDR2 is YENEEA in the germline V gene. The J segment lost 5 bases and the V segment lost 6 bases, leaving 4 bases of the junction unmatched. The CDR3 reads CASSRGPNNEQFF. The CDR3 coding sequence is TGTGCCAGCAGTAGGGGGCCTAACAATGAGCAGTTCTTC.

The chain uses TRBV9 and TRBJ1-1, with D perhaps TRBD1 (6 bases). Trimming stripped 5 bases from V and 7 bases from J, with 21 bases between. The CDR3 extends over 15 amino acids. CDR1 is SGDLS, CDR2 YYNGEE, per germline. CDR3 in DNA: TGTGCCAGCAGAGCCTGGCGTGAGGGGGGAAATGAAGCTTTCTTT. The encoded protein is CASRAWREGGNEAFF.

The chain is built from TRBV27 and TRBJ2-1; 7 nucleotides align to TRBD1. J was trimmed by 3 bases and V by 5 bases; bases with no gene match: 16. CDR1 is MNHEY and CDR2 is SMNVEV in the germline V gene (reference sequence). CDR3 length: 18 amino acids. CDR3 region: CASSPPTRQGRSYNEQFF. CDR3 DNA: TGTGCCAGCAGTCCCCCTACCCGACAGGGAAGAAGCTACAATGAGCAGTTCTTC.

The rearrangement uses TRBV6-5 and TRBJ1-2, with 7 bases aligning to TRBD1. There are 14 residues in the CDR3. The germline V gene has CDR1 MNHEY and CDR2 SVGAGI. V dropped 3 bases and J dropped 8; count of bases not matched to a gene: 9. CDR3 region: CASSYLQGGWGYTF. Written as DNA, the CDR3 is TGTGCCAGCAGTTATCTTCAAGGGGGCTGGGGCTACACCTTC.

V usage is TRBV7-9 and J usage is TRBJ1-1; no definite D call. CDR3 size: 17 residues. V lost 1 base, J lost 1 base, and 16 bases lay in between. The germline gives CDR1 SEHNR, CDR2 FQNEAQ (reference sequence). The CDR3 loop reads CASSLDSLGFTNTEAFF. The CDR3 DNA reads TGTGCCAGCAGCTTAGACTCTTTGGGTTTTACGAACACTGAAGCTTTCTTT.

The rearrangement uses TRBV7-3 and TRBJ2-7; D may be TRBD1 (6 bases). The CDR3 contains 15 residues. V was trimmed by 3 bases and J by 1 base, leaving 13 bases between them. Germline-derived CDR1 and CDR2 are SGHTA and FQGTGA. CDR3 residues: CASSLTGSGSYEQYF. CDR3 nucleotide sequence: TGTGCCAGCAGCTTGACAGGTTCCGGGTCCTACGAGCAGTACTTC.

The CDR3 DNA reads as TGTGCCAGCCACAAGTACGGAGAGCAGTTCTTC. Its protein product is CASHKYGEQFF. This chain links TRBV5-6 with TRBJ2-1; no firm D call. CDR3 length: 11 residues. CDR1 SGHDT and CDR2 YYEEEE come from the germline V gene. V was trimmed by 7 bases and J by 10 bases, leaving 12 bases between them.

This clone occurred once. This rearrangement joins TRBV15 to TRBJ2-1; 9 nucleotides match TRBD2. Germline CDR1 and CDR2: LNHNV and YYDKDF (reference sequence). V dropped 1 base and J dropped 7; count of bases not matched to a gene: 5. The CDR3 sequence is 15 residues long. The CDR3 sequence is CATSRAGSGRNEQFF. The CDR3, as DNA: TGTGCCACCAGCAGAGCGGGTAGCGGGAGAAATGAGCAGTTCTTC. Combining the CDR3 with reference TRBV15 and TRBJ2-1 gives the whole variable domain DAMVIQNPRYQVTQFGKPVTLSCSQTLNHNVMYWYQQKSSQAPKLLFHYYDKDFNNEADTPDNFQSRRPNTSFCFLDIRSPGLGDTAMYLCATSRAGSGRNEQFFGPGTRLTVL.

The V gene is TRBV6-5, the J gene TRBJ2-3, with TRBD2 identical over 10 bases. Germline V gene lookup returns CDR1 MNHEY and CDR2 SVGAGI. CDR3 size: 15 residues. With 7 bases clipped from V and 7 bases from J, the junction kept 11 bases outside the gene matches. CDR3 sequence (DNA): TGTGCCAGCAATTCCCCTAGCGGGAGTACGAATACGCAGTATTTT. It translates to CASNSPSGSTNTQYF.

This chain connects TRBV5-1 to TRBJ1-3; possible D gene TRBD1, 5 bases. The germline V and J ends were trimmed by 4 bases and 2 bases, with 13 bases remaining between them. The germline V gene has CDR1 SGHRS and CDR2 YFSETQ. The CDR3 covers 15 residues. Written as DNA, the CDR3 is TGCGCCAGCAGCCGAACTCCGGGGGCTGGAAACACCATATATTTT. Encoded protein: CASSRTPGAGNTIYF.

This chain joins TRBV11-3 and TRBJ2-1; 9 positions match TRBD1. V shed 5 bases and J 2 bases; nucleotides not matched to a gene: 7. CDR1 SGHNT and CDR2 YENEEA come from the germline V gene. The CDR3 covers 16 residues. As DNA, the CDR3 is TGTGCCAGCAGCGGCAGGACAGGGGACGCCTACAATGAGCAGTTCTTC. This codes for CASSGRTGDAYNEQFF.

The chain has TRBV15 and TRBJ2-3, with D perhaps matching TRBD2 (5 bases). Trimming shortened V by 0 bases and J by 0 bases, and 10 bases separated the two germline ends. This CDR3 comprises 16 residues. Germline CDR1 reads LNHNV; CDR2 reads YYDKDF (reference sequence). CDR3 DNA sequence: TGTGCCACCAGCAGAGATAACCGAGGGAGCACAGATACGCAGTATTTT. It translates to CATSRDNRGSTDTQYF.

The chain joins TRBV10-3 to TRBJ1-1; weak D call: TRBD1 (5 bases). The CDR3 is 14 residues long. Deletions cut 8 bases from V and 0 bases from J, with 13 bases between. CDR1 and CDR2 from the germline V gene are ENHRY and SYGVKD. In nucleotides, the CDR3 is TGTGCCATCTGTCCGGGACCGATGAACACTGAAGCTTTCTTT. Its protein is CAICPGPMNTEAFF.

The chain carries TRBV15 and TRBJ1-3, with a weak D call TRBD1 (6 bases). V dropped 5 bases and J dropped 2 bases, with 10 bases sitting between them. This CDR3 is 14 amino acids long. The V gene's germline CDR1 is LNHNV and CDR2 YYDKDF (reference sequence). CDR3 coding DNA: TGTGCCACCAGCGCACGGACAGCTGGAAACACCATATATTTT. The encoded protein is CATSARTAGNTIYF.

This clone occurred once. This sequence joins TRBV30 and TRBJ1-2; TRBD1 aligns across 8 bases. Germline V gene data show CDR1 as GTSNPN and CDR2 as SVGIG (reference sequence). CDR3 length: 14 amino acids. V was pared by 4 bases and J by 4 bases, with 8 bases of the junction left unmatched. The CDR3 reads CAWTGQGAGYGYTF. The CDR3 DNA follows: TGTGCCTGGACCGGACAGGGCGCCGGCTATGGCTACACCTTC.

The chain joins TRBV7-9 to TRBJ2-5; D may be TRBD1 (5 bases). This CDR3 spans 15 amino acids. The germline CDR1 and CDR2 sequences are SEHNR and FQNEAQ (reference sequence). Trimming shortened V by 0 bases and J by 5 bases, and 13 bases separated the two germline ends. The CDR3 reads CASSLAQGLMETQYF. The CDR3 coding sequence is TGTGCCAGCAGCTTAGCGCAGGGCCTGATGGAGACCCAGTACTTC.

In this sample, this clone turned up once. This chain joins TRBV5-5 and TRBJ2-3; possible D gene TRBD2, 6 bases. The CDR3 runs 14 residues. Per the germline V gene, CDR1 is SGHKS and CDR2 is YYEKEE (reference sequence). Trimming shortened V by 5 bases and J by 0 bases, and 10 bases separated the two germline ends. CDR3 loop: CASRPSVSTDTQYF. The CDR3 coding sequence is TGTGCCAGCAGGCCTAGCGTTAGCACAGATACGCAGTATTTT.

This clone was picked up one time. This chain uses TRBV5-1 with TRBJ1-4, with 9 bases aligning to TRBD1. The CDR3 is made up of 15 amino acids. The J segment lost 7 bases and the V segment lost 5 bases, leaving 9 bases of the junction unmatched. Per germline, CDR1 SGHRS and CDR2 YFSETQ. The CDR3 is CASRPGQGNGEKLFF. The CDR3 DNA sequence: TGCGCCAGCAGGCCGGGACAGGGCAATGGTGAAAAACTGTTTTTT.

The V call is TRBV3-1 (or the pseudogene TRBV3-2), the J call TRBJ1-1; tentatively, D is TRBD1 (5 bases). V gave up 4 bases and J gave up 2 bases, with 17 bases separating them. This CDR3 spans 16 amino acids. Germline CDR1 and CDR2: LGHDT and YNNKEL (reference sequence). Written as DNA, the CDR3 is TGTGCCAGCAGCCTCCTCGGGGCGGGTCGAAACACTGAAGCTTTCTTT. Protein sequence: CASSLLGAGRNTEAFF.

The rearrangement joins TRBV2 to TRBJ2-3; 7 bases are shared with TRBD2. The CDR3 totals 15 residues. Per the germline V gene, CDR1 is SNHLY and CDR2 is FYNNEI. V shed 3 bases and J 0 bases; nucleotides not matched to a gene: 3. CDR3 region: CASSDAGVSTDTQYF. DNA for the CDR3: TGTGCCAGCAGTGATGCGGGAGTGAGCACAGATACGCAGTATTTT.

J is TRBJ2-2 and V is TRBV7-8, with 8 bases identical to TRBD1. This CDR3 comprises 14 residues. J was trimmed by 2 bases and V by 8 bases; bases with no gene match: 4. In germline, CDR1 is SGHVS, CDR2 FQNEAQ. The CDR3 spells CASLRGRNTGELFF. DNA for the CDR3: TGTGCCAGCCTCAGGGGGCGCAACACCGGGGAGCTGTTTTTT.

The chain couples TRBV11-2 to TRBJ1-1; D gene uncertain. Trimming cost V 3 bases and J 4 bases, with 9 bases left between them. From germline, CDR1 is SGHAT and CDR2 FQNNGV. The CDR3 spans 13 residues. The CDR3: CASSFDTRTEAFF. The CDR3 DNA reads TGTGCCAGCAGCTTCGACACACGCACTGAAGCTTTCTTT. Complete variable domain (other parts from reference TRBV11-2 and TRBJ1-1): EAGVAQSPRYKIIEKRQSVAFWCNPISGHATLYWYQQILGQGPKLLIQFQNNGVVDDSQLPKDRFSAERLKGVDSTLKIQPAKLEDSAVYLCASSFDTRTEAFFGQGTRLTVV.

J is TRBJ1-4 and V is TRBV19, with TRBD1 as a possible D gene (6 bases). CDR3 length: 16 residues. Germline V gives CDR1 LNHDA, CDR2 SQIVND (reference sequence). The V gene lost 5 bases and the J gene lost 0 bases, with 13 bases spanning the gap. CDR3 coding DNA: TGTGCCAGTAGTTCCCCCCGACAGGCAACTAATGAAAAACTGTTTTTT. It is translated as CASSSPRQATNEKLFF.

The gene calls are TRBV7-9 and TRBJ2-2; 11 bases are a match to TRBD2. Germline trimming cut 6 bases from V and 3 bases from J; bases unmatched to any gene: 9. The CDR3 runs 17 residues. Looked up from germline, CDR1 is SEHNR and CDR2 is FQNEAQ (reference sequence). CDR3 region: CASRSRVAGGDTGELFF. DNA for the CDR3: TGTGCCAGCAGATCCCGGGTAGCGGGAGGGGACACCGGGGAGCTGTTTTTT.

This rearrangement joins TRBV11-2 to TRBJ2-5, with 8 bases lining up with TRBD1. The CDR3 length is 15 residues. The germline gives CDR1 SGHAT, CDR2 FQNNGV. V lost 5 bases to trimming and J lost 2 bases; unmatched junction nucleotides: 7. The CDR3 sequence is CASSARDRPQETQYF. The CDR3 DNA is TGTGCCAGCAGCGCCCGGGACAGGCCACAAGAGACCCAGTACTTC.

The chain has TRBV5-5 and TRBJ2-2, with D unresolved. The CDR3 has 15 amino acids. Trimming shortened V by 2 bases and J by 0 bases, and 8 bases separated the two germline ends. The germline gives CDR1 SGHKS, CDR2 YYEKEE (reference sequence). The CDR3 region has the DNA TGTGCCAGCAGCTTTTTTACCCCGAACACCGGGGAGCTGTTTTTT. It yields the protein CASSFFTPNTGELFF.

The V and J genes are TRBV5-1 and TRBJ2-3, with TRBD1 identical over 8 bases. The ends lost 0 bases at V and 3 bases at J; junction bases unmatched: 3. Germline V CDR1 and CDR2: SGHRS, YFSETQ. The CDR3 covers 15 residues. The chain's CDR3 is CASSLGQGRTDTQYF. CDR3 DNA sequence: TGCGCCAGCAGCTTGGGACAGGGGCGGACAGATACGCAGTATTTT.

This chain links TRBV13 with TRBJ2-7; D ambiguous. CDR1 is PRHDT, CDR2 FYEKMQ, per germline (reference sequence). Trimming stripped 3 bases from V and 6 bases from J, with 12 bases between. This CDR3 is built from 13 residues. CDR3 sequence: CASSFRAEREQYF. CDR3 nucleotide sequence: TGTGCCAGCAGCTTCCGGGCGGAGCGCGAGCAGTACTTC.

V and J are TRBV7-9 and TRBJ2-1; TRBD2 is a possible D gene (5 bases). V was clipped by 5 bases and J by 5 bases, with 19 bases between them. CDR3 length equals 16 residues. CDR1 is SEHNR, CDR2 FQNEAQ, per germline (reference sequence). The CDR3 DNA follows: TGTGCCAGCAGCCTTTCCTTGGCGGGTAGTGACAATGAGCAGTTCTTC. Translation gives CASSLSLAGSDNEQFF.

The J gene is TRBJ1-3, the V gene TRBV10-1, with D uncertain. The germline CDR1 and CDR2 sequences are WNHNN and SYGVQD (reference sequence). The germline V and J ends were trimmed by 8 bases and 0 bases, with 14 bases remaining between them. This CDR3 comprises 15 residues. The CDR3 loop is CASLLYEGSGNTIYF. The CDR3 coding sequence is TGCGCCAGCTTACTATATGAGGGCTCTGGAAACACCATATATTTT.

CDR3: CASSQNEIREKLFF. The CDR3 DNA is TGCGCCAGCAGCCAAAACGAGATCCGTGAAAAACTGTTTTTT. This sequence joins TRBV4-1 and TRBJ1-4; D remains ambiguous. Germline V gene sequence: CDR1 MGHRA, CDR2 YSYEKL. Trimming cost V 2 bases and J 7 bases, with 11 bases left between them. This CDR3 has 14 amino acids.

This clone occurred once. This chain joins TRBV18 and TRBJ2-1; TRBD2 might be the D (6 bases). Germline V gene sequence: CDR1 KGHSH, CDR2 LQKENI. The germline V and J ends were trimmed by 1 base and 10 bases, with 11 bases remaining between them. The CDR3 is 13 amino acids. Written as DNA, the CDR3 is TGTGCCAGCTCACCACTCGACAGCGGGGAGCAGTTCTTC. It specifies CASSPLDSGEQFF.